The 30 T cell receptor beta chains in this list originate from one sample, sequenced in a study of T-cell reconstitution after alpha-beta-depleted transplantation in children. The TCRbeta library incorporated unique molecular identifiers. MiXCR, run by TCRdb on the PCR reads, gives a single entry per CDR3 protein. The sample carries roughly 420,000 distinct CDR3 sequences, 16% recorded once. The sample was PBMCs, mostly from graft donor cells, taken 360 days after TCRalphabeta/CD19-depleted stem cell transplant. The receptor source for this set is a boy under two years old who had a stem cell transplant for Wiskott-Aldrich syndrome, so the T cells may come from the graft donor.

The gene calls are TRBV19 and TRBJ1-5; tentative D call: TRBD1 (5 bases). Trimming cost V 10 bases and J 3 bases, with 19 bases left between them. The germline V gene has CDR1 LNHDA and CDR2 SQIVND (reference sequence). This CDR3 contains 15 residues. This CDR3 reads CATCTGPRFNQPQHF. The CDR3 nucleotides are TGTGCCACCTGCACAGGCCCTAGGTTCAATCAGCCCCAGCATTTT. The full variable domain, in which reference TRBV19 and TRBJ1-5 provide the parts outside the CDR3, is DGGITQSPKYLFRKEGQNVTLSCEQNLNHDAMYWYRQDPGQGLRLIYYSQIVNDFQKGDIAEGYSVSREKKESFPLTVTSAQKNPTAFYLCATCTGPRFNQPQHFGDGTRLSIL.

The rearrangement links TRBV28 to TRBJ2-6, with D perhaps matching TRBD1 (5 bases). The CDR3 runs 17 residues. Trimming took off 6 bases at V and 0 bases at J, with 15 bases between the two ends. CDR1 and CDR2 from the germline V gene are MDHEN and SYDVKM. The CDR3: CASRVGHLSSGANVLTF. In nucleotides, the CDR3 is TGTGCCAGCAGAGTTGGACACCTGAGCTCTGGGGCCAACGTCCTGACTTTC.

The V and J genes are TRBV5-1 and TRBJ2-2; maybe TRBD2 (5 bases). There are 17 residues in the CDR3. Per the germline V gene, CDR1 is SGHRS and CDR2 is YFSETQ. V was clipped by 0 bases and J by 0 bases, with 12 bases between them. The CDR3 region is CASSLVLGAANTGELFF. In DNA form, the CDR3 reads TGCGCCAGCAGCTTGGTGCTGGGAGCAGCGAACACCGGGGAGCTGTTTTTT.

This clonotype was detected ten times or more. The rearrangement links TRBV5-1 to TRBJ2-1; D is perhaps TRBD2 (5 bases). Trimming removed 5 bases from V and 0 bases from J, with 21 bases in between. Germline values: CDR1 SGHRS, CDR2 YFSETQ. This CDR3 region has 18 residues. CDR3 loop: CASRSFRQSGSSYNEQFF. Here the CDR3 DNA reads TGCGCCAGCAGGTCATTTCGGCAGTCGGGGAGCTCCTACAATGAGCAGTTCTTC.

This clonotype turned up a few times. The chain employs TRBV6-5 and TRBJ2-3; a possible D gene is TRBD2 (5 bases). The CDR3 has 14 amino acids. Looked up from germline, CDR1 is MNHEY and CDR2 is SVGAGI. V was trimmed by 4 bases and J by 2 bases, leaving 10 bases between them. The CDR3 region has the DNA TGTGCCAGCAGTTCGCGGACTTCCACAGATACGCAGTATTTT. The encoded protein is CASSSRTSTDTQYF.

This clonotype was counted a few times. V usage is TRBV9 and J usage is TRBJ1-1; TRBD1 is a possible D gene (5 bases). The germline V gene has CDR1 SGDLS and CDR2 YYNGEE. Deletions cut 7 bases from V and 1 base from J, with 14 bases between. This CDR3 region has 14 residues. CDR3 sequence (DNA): TGTGCCAGCGGGACGGTTCTTGAGAACACTGAAGCTTTCTTT. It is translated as CASGTVLENTEAFF.

CDR3 sequence: CASSTGGRLSGANVLTF. In DNA form, the CDR3 reads TGTGCCAGCAGTACAGGGGGCCGCCTCTCTGGGGCCAACGTCCTGACTTTC. J is TRBJ2-6 and V is TRBV27; 9 nucleotides line up with TRBD1. CDR3 length: 17 residues. CDR1 and CDR2 (germline): MNHEY, SMNVEV (reference sequence). Losses at the gene ends were 5 bases for V and 0 bases for J; bases not matched to a gene: 5.

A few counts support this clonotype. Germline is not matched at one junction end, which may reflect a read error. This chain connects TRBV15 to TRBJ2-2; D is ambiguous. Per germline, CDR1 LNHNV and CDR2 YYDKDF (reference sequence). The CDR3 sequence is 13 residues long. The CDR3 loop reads CASRISNTGELFF. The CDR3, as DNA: TGTGCCTCCAGGATTTCGAACACCGGGGAGCTGTTTTTT.

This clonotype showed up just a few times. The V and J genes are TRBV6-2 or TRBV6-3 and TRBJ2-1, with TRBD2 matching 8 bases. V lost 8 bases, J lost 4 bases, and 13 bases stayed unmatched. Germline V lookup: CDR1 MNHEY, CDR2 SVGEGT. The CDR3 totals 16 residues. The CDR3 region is CASRVAVSGAYNEQFF. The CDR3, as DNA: TGTGCCAGCCGAGTGGCGGTTAGCGGGGCGTACAATGAGCAGTTCTTC.

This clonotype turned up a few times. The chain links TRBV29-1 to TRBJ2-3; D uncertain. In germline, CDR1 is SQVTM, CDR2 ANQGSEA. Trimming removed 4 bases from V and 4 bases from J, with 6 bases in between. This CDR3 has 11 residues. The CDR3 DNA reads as TGCAGCGTTGCCCCCGCAGATACGCAGTATTTT. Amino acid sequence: CSVAPADTQYF.

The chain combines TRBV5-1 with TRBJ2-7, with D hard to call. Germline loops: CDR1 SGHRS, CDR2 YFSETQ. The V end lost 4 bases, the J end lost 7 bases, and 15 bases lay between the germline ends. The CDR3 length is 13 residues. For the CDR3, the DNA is TGCGCCAGCAGCACGCTGGGCTATGGAGAGCAGTACTTC. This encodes CASSTLGYGEQYF.

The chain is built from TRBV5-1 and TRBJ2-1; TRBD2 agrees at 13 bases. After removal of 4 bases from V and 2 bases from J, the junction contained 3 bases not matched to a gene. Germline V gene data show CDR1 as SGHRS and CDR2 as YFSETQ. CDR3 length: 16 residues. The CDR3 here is CASSTGLAGAYNEQFF. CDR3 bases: TGCGCCAGCAGCACCGGACTAGCGGGGGCCTACAATGAGCAGTTCTTC.

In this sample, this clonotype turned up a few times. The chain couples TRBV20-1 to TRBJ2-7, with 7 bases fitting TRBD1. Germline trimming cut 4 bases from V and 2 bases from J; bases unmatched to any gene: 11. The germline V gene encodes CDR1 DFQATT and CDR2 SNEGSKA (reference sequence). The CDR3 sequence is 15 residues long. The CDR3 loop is CSATGTHRGTYEQYF. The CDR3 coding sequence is TGCAGTGCTACCGGGACACACAGGGGAACCTACGAGCAGTACTTC.

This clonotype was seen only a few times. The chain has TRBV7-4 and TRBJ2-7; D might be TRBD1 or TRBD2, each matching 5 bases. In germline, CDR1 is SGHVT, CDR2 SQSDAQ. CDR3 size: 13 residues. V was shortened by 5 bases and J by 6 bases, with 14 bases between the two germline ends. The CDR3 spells CASSPWRQGEQYF. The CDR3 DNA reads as TGTGCCAGCAGCCCTTGGAGGCAGGGCGAGCAGTACTTC.

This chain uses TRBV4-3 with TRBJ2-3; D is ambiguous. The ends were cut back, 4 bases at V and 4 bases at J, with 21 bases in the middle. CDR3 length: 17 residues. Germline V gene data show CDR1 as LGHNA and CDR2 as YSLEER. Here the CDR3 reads CASSPRAYQTRADTQYF. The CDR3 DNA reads TGCGCCAGCAGCCCCCGGGCCTACCAAACTCGAGCAGATACGCAGTATTTT.

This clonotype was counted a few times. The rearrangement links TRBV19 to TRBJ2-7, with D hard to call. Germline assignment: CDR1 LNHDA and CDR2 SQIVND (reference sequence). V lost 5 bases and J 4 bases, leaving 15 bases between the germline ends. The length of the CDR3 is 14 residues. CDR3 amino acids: CASSGPHRPYEQYF. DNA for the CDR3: TGTGCCAGTAGTGGACCCCATCGACCTTACGAGCAGTACTTC.

The CDR3 DNA sequence: TGTGCCAGCAGTACCGGGAGACTCCAAGAGACCCAGTACTTC. It translates to CASSTGRLQETQYF. The chain has TRBV12-3 or TRBV12-4 and TRBJ2-5, with a weak D call TRBD2 (6 bases). V lost 5 bases and J lost 1, with 11 bases in between. CDR3 length equals 14 residues.

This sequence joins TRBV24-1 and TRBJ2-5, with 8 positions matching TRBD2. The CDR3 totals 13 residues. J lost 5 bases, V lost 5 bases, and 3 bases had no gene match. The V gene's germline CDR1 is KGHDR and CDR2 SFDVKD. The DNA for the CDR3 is TGTGCCACCAGTGTCACGGGGGGGGAGACCCAGTACTTC. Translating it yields CATSVTGGETQYF.

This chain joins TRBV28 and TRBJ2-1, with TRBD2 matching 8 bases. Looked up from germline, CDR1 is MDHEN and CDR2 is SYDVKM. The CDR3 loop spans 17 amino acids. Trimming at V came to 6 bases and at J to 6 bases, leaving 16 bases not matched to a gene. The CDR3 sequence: CASSDTHGTSKSNEQFF. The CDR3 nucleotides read TGTGCCAGCAGCGATACTCATGGGACTAGTAAGTCCAATGAGCAGTTCTTC.

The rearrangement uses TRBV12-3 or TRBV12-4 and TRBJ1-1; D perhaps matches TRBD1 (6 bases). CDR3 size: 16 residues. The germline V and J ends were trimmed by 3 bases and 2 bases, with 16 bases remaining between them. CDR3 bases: TGTGCCAGCAGTTTGGGGGAGTGGGGGCCAAACACTGAAGCTTTCTTT. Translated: CASSLGEWGPNTEAFF.

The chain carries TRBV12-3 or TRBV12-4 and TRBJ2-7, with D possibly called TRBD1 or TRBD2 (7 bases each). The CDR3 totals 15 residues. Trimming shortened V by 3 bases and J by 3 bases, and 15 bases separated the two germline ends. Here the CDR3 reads CASSLTGRGVYEQYF. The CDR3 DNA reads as TGTGCCAGCAGTTTGACAGGGAGGGGGGTCTACGAGCAGTACTTC.

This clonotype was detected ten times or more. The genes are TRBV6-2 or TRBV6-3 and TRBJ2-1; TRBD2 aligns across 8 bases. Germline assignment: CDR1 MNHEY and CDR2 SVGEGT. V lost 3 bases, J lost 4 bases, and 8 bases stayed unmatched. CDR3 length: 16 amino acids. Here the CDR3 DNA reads TGTGCCAGCAGTTATGGGGCGGGAGGTGCGTACAATGAGCAGTTCTTC. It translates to CASSYGAGGAYNEQFF.

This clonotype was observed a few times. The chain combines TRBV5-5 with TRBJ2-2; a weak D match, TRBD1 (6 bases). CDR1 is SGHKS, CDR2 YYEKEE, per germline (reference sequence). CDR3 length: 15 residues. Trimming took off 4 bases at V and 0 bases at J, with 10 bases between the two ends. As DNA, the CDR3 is TGTGCCAGCAGCCGAGACAGGTCGAACACCGGGGAGCTGTTTTTT. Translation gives CASSRDRSNTGELFF.

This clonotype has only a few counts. The DNA of the CDR3 is TGCGCCAGCAGCTTGGATCCAGGAAACACCGGGGAGCTGTTTTTT. Encoded protein: CASSLDPGNTGELFF. This chain connects TRBV5-1 to TRBJ2-2; D remains unclear. The V end was cut by 0 bases, the J end by 2 bases, with 8 bases between. The CDR3 covers 15 residues. Per germline, CDR1 SGHRS and CDR2 YFSETQ.

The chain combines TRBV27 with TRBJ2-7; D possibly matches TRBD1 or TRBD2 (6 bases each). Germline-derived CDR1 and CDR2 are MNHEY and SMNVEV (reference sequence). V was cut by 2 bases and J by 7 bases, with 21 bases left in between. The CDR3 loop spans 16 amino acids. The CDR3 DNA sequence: TGTGCCAGCAGTTTAATGGTTAGGGGGGTTTTGCGGGAGCAGTACTTC. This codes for CASSLMVRGVLREQYF.

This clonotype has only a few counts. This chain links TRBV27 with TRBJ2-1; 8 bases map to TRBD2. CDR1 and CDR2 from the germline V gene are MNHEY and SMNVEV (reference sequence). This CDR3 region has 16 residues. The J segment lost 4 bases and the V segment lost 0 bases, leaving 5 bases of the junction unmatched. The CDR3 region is CASSLSVGGGYNEQFF. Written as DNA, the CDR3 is TGTGCCAGCAGTTTATCGGTCGGCGGGGGGTACAATGAGCAGTTCTTC.

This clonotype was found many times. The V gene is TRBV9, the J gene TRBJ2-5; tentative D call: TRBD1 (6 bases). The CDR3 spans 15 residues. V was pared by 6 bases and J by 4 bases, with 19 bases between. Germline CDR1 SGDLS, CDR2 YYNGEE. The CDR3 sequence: CASTPGASPAETQYF. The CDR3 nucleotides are TGTGCCAGCACCCCAGGGGCTTCCCCCGCAGAGACCCAGTACTTC.

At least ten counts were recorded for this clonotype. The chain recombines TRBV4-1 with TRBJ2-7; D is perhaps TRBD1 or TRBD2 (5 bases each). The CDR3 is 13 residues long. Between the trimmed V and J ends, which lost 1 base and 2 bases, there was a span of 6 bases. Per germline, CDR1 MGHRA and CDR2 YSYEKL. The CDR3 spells CASSQGGTYEQYF. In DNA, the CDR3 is TGCGCCAGCAGCCAAGGGGGGACCTACGAGCAGTACTTC.

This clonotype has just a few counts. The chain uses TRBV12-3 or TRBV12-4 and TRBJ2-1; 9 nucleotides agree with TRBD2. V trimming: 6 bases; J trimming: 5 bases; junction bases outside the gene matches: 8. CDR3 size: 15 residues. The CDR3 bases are TGTGCCAGCAGGATGACTAGCGGAGGTAACAATGAGCAGTTCTTC. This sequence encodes CASRMTSGGNNEQFF.

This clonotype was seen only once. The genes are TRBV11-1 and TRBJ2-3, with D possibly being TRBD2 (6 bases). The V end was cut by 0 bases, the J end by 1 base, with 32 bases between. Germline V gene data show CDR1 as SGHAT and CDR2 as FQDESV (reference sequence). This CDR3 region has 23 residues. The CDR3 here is CASSLARIGTRPSPREGTDTQYF. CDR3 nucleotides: TGTGCCAGCAGCTTAGCGCGAATAGGGACTCGACCCTCGCCGAGGGAGGGCACAGATACGCAGTATTTT.